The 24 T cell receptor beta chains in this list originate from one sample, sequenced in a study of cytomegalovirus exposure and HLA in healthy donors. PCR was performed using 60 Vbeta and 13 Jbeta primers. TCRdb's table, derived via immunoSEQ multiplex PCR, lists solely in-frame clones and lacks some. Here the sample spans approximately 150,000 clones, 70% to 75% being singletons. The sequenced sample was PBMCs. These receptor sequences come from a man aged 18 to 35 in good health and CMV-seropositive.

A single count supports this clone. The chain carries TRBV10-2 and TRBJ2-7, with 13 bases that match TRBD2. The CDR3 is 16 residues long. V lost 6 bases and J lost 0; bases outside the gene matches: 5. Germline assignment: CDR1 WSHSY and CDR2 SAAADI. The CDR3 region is CASRNGTSGTSYEQYV. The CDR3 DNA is TGCGCCAGCAGGAACGGGACTAGCGGGACCTCCTACGAGCAGTACGTC.

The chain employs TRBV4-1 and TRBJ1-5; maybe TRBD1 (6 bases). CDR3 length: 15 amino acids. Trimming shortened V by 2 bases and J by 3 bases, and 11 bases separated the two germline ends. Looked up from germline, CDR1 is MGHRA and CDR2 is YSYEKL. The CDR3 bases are TGCGCCAGCAGCCAAACGGACAGTACCAATCAGCCCCAGCATTTT. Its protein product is CASSQTDSTNQPQHF.

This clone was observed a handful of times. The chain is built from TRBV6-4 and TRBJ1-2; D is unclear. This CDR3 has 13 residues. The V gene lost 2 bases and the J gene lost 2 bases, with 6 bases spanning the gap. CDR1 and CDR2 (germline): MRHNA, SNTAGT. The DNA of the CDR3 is TGTGCCAGCAGTGACGGGCCGAACTATGGCTACACCTTC. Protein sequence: CASSDGPNYGYTF.

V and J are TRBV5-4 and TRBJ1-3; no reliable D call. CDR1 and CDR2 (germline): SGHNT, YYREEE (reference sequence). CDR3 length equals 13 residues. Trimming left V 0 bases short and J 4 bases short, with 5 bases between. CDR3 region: CASSLGGGNTIYF. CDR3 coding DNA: TGTGCCAGCAGCTTGGGCGGCGGAAACACCATATATTTT.

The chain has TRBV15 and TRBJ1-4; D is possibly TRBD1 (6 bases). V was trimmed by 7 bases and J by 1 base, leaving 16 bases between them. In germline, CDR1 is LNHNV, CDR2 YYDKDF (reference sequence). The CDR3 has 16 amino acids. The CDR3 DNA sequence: TGTGCCACCACCCCCGGGGGGGCTGTAACTAATGAAAAACTGTTTTTT. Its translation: CATTPGGAVTNEKLFF.

The CDR3, as DNA: TGTGCCAGCAGCCTCGAGAGGAACACTGAAGCTTTCTTT. Protein: CASSLERNTEAFF. The chain has TRBV11-3 and TRBJ1-1; no clear D. Germline assignment: CDR1 SGHNT and CDR2 YENEEA. V was trimmed by 5 bases and J by 1 base, leaving 8 bases between them. The CDR3 has 13 residues.

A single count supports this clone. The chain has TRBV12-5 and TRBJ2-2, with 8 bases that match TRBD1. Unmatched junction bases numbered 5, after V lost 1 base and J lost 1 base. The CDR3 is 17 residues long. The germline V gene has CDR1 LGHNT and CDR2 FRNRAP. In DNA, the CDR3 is TGTGCTAGTGGTTTGGGAACCGGGACAGGGAACACCGGGGAGCTGTTTTTT. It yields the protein CASGLGTGTGNTGELFF.

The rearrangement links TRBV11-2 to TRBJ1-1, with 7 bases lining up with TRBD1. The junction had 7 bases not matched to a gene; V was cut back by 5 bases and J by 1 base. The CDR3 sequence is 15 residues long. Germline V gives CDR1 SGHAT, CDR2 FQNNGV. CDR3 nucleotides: TGTGCCAGCAGCACCCTAGACAGGGCGAACACTGAAGCTTTCTTT. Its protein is CASSTLDRANTEAFF.

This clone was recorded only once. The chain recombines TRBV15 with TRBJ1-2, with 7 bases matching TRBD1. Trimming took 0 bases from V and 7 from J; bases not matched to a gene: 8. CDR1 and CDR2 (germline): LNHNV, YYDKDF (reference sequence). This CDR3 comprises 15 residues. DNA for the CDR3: TGTGCCACCAGCAGAGAACGTACAGGGGAAGGTGGCTACACCTTC. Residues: CATSRERTGEGGYTF.

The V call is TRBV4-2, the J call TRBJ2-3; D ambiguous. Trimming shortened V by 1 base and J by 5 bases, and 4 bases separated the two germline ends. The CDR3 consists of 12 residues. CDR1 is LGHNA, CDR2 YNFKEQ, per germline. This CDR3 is CASSQGRDTQYF. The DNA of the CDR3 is TGTGCCAGCAGCCAAGGGAGAGATACGCAGTATTTT.

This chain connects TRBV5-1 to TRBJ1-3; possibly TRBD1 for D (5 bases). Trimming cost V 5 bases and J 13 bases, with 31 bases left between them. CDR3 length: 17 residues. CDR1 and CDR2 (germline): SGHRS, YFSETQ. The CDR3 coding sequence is TGCGCCAGCAGTTCATTGGACATCGCCTCTGGAATGGCCCCAATATATTTT. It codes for CASSSLDIASGMAPIYF. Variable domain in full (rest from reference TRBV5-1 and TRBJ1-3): KAGVTQTPRYLIKTRGQQVTLSCSPISGHRSVSWYQQTPGQGLQFLFEYFSETQRNKGNFPGRFSGRQFSNSRSEMNVSTLELGDSALYLCASSSLDIASGMAPIYFGEGSWLTVV.

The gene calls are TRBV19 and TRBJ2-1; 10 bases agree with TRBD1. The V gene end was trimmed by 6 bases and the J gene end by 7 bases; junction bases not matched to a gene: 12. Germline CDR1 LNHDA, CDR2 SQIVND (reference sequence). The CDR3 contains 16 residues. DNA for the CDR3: TGTGCCAGTAGGCTCCCCGGGACAGGGGATGGTAATGAGCAGTTCTTC. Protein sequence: CASRLPGTGDGNEQFF.

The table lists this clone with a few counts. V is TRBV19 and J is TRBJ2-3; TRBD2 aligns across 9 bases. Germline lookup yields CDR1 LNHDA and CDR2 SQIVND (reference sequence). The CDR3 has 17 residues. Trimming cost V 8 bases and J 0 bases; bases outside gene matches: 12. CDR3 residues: CASGPAAGGLSTDTQYF. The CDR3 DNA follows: TGTGCCAGTGGCCCGGCAGCGGGGGGTCTTAGCACAGATACGCAGTATTTT.

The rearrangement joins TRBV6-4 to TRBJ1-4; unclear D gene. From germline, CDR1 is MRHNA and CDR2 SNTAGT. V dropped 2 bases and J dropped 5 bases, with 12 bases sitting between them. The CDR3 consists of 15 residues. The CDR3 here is CASSDTSNKNEKLFF. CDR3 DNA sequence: TGTGCCAGCAGTGACACTTCGAATAAGAATGAAAAACTGTTTTTT.

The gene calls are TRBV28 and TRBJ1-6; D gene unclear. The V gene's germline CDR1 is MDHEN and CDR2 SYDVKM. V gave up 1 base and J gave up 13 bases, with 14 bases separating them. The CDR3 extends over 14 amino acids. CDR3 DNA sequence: TGTGCCAGCAGTTTATCCCTCACCCAGTCCCCCCTCCACTTT. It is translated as CASSLSLTQSPLHF.

This chain's CDR3 is CAINPGGGGQNTEAFF. The CDR3 coding sequence is TGTGCCATCAATCCAGGGGGCGGGGGACAGAACACTGAAGCTTTCTTT. The V and J genes are TRBV10-3 and TRBJ1-1, with 8 bases that match TRBD1. CDR3 size: 16 residues. V gave up 7 bases and J gave up 1 base; unmatched junction bases: 11. CDR1 ENHRY and CDR2 SYGVKD come from the germline V gene.

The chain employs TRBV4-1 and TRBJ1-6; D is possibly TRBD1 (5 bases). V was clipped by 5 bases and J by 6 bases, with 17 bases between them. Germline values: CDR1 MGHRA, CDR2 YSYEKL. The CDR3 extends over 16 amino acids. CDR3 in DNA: TGCGCCAGCAGCTCCATTACCGGGGGTGGTAATTCACCCCTCCACTTT. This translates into CASSSITGGGNSPLHF.

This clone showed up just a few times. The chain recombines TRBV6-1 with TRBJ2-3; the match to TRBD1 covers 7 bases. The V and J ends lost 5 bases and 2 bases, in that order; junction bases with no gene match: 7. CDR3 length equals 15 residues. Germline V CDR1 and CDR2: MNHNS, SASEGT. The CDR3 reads CASSSRDSHTDTQYF. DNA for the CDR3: TGTGCCAGCAGTTCCCGGGACAGCCACACAGATACGCAGTATTTT.

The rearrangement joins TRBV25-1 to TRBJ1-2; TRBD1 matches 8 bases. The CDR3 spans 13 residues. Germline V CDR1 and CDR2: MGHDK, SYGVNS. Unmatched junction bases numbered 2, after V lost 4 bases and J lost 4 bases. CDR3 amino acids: CASSVGQGYGYTF. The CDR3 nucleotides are TGTGCCAGCAGTGTTGGACAGGGCTATGGCTACACCTTC.

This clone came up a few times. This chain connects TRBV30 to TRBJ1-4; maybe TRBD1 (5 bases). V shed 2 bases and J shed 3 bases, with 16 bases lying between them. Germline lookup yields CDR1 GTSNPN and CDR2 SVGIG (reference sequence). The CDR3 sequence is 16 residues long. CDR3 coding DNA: TGTGCCTGGAGTTCCGGGACTTCAGCAGCTAATGAAAAACTGTTTTTT. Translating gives CAWSSGTSAANEKLFF.

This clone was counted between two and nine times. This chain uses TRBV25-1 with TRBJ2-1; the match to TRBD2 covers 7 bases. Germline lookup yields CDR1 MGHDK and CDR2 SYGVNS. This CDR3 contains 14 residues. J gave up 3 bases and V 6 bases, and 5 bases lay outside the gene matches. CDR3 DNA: TGTGCCAGCAGATCGGCGGGGGACTACAATGAGCAGTTCTTC. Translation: CASRSAGDYNEQFF.

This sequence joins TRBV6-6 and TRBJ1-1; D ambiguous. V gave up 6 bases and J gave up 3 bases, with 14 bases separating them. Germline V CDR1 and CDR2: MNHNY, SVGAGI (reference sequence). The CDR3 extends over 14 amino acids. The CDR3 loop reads CASRIHEEDTEAFF. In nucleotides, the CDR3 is TGTGCCAGCAGAATACACGAGGAGGACACTGAAGCTTTCTTT.

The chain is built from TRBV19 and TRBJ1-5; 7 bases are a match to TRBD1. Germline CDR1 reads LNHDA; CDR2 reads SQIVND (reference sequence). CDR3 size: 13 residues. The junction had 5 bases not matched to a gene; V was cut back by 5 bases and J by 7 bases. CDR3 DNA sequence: TGTGCCAGTAGTGGGCAGGGGGGACAGCCCCAGCATTTT. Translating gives CASSGQGGQPQHF.

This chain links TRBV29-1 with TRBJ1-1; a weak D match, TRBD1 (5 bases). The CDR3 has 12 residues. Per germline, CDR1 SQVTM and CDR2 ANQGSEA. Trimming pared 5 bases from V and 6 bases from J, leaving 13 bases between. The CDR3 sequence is CSVLGGWPEAFF. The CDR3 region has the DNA TGCAGCGTTTTGGGGGGATGGCCTGAAGCTTTCTTT. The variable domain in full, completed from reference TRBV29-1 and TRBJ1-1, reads SAVISQKPSRDICQRGTSLTIQCQVDSQVTMMFWYRQQPGQSLTLIATANQGSEATYESGFVIDKFPISRPNLTFSTLTVSNMSPEDSSIYLCSVLGGWPEAFFGQGTRLTVV.